This T cell receptor (beta chain) was captured by sequencing in a study of cytomegalovirus exposure and HLA in healthy donors. Concerning this clone itself: What it recognizes is unknown.

Overall study findings and caveats: Most of the CMV-associated TCR beta chains (in a later analysis) appeared to be HLA-restricted.

13 Jbeta primers and 60 Vbeta primers were used for the PCR. Clones were read by immunoSEQ multiplex PCR, and TCRdb kept only the in-frame ones, dropping some. Among about 200,000 clones, around 86% were seen once, and the ten largest hold about 1.2%. The ends were cut back, 0 bases at V and 5 bases at J, with 22 bases in the middle. The CDR3 extends over 19 amino acids. Germline CDR1 is KGHSH and CDR2 is LQKENI. The sequenced material came from PBMCs. The J gene is TRBJ2-2, the V gene TRBV18; TRBD2 is a possible D gene (5 bases). The receptor's source is a man under 40 in good health and CMV-seronegative. CDR3 loop: CASSPPKASSQGWTGELFF. CDR3 DNA sequence: TGTGCCAGCTCACCACCGAAGGCTAGCTCTCAAGGATGGACCGGGGAGCTGTTTTTT.